The 8 T cell receptor beta chains listed next were all sequenced from one sample in a study of Tregs in tolerant kidney transplant recipients. Here immunoSEQ multiplex PCR was the method, and the copy in TCRdb shows in-frame clones only, minus some. The sample contains tens of thousands of clones, 84% of which appear only once. Source material: CD4+ T cells from blood. The receptor set was obtained from a human donor in good health.

Only one count was recorded for this clone. The V and J genes are TRBV29-1 and TRBJ2-3, with D maybe TRBD2 (6 bases). This CDR3 is 14 amino acids long. The V end was cut by 5 bases, the J end by 4 bases, with 16 bases between. Germline CDR1 reads SQVTM; CDR2 reads ANQGSEA. This CDR3 is CSVQVAGRSDTQYF. Here the CDR3 DNA reads TGCAGCGTTCAGGTCGCGGGGAGGTCAGATACGCAGTATTTT.

This clone was detected only a few times. V gene TRBV11-3 combines with J gene TRBJ1-2; 8 bases align to TRBD1. V dropped 4 bases and J dropped 0; count of bases not matched to a gene: 4. The CDR3 totals 15 residues. Per germline, CDR1 SGHNT and CDR2 YENEEA. CDR3 protein: CASSYGQGSNYGYTF. CDR3 bases: TGTGCCAGCAGCTACGGACAGGGCTCTAACTATGGCTACACCTTC.

This sequence joins TRBV7-2 and TRBJ2-5, with D possibly TRBD2 on 7 matching bases. V was shortened by 2 bases and J by 5 bases, with 15 bases between the two germline ends. This CDR3 is 15 amino acids long. The germline V gene has CDR1 SGHTA and CDR2 FQGNSA. Written as DNA, the CDR3 is TGTGCCAGCAGCTTACAGCCGGGGGGCCGGGAGACCCAGTACTTC. It yields the protein CASSLQPGGRETQYF.

In the case of this clone: Mismatch with germline at one junction end may stem from a read error. The rearrangement uses TRBV7-2 and TRBJ2-3; 10 bases match TRBD2. Per germline, CDR1 SGHTA and CDR2 FQGNSA. This CDR3 contains 15 residues. CDR3 DNA sequence: TGTGCCAGCAGCATAGCGGGGGGCCCCCAAGATACGCAGTATTTT. This codes for CASSIAGGPQDTQYF.

The chain couples TRBV6-5 to TRBJ2-2; no reliable D call. The CDR3 extends over 15 amino acids. The germline CDR1 and CDR2 sequences are MNHEY and SVGAGI. The V gene lost 2 bases and the J gene lost 1 base, with 8 bases spanning the gap. CDR3 nucleotide sequence: TGTGCCAGCAGTTACCTCGCCGTGAACACCGGGGAGCTGTTTTTT. It specifies CASSYLAVNTGELFF.

The gene calls are TRBV29-1 and TRBJ1-1; D not resolved. Germline assignment: CDR1 SQVTM and CDR2 ANQGSEA. The V end was cut by 1 base, the J end by 4 bases, with 13 bases between. CDR3 size: 14 residues. The CDR3 nucleotides read TGCAGCGTTGAAGGGGGTAGGCTGGCCACTGAAGCTTTCTTT. It codes for CSVEGGRLATEAFF.

The genes are TRBV5-1 and TRBJ2-2, with D maybe TRBD1 (5 bases). V lost 0 bases and J 2 bases, leaving 11 bases between the germline ends. The CDR3 consists of 16 residues. Germline values: CDR1 SGHRS, CDR2 YFSETQ. The CDR3 loop reads CASSLVAGHNTGELFF. CDR3 DNA sequence: TGCGCCAGCAGCTTGGTGGCAGGGCATAACACCGGGGAGCTGTTTTTT.

This rearrangement joins TRBV5-1 to TRBJ2-5, with D unresolved. This CDR3 spans 11 amino acids. Per germline, CDR1 SGHRS and CDR2 YFSETQ. Trimming took off 4 bases at V and 7 bases at J, with 8 bases between the two ends. This CDR3 reads CASSRPGTQYF. Here the CDR3 DNA reads TGCGCCAGCAGCCGCCCTGGGACCCAGTACTTC.